This T cell receptor beta chain originates from a study of control samples from healthy donors and cancer patients. Sequenced by immunoSEQ multiplex PCR; TCRdb stores in-frame clones only, minus some. The table records about 130,000 clones, about 90% of them present only once. CDR1 and CDR2 (germline): SEHNR, FQNEAQ (reference sequence). The V end lost 7 bases, the J end lost 0 bases, and 19 bases lay between the germline ends. This CDR3 contains 18 residues. V usage is TRBV7-9 and J usage is TRBJ2-6; D is perhaps TRBD1 (6 bases). This receptor was identified in a woman between 50 and 59 years old in good health. The sequenced sample was blood. The CDR3 is CASTPPGTLSSGANVLTF. The CDR3 region has the DNA TGTGCCAGCACCCCCCCCGGGACATTGAGCTCTGGGGCCAACGTCCTGACTTTC.